This is a list of T cell receptor beta chains from one sample in a study of regulatory T cells in long-lasting Graves disease. TCRdb redid the calling of the multiplex PCR reads with MiXCR, one entry per CDR3 protein. This sample has a few hundred thousand distinct CDR3 sequences, with 12% to 15% found just once. The data were also submitted as part of a second study, on T cells in Graves' hyperthyroidism and ophthalmopathy.

Sample: peripheral blood mononuclear cells (PBMCs), taken at new diagnosis, from a patient treated with antithyroid drugs. The receptors come from a woman in her forties or fifties with Graves disease. The CDR3 runs from the conserved cysteine through the conserved F or W. Fields, in order: V gene, clone size, J gene, D gene, CDR3 DNA, CDR3 protein. D genes are given only for firm matches. Not every row has a clone size; where given, it reads once, few, many or a size class.

TRBV7-9	NA	TRBJ1-1	TRBD1	TGTGCCAGCAGCAACGACAGGGGAAGGGTTTTCTTT	CASSNDRGRVFF
TRBV7-2	NA	TRBJ1-2	NA	TGTGCCAGCAGCTTAGCCGCCAAAGGCCCTTCGAGGGGCTACACCTTC	CASSLAAKGPSRGYTF
TRBV30	many	TRBJ2-1	TRBD2	TGTGCTCGCAGGGACTACAACTTGCAGTTCTTC	CARRDYNLQFF
TRBV28	many	TRBJ2-3	TRBD2	TGTGCCAGCAGTTTAGTGCTAGCGGGAGATGTTGTGGATACGCAGTATTTT	CASSLVLAGDVVDTQYF
TRBV27	NA	TRBJ1-1	TRBD1	TGTGCCAGCAGTTCCGACAGGGGGTCTGGAGCTCTCTTT	CASSSDRGSGALF
TRBV6-1	many	TRBJ2-1	NA	TGTGCCAGCGGGGGTTCGCCCTCCGCGGGCAATGAGCAGTTCTTC	CASGGSPSAGNEQFF
TRBV5-1	many	TRBJ2-2	NA	TGCGCCAGCTCCCCCCGGGGGCCAGGGGCGTCTACCGGGGAGCTGTTTTTT	CASSPRGPGASTGELFF
TRBV19	NA	TRBJ2-1	NA	TGTGCCAGTAGTAGTCCGGGGGAAGTCTACAATGAGCAGTTCTTC	CASSSPGEVYNEQFF
TRBV12-3/TRBV12-4	many	TRBJ2-5	NA	TGTGCCAGCAGTTTAGGGGTTGAAGAGACCCAGTACTTC	CASSLGVEETQYF
TRBV2	few	TRBJ2-4	NA	TGTGCCAGCAGTGAAGCGGGACCGGAGCAGTACTTC	CASSEAGPEQYF
TRBV7-9	few	TRBJ2-5	NA	TGTGCCAGCAGCACGGCCCCCGGACAGACCCAAGAGACCCAGTACTTC	CASSTAPGQTQETQYF
TRBV6-1	NA	TRBJ1-1	TRBD1	TGTGCCAGCAGTCCCTCACCGGGACAGGGTGAAGCTTTCTTT	CASSPSPGQGEAFF
TRBV9	few	TRBJ2-2	TRBD1	TGTGCCAGCAGCCCATTGACAGGGGGTGCATACGGGGAGCTGTTTTTT	CASSPLTGGAYGELFF
TRBV29-1	many	TRBJ1-1	NA	TGCAGCGTCCTACGGACCGGGGATGAAGCTTTCTTT	CSVLRTGDEAFF
TRBV30	NA	TRBJ1-2	NA	TGTGCCTGGAGGCGATATACAGGAAGCGATGGCTACACCTTC	CAWRRYTGSDGYTF
TRBV6-1	few	TRBJ2-7	NA	TGTGCCAGCAGTGAAAGGGGGACACTAAACGAGCAGTACTTC	CASSERGTLNEQYF
TRBV27	many	TRBJ2-7	TRBD1	TGTGCCAGCAGCCCACCATGGGGGGACAGGGGTCACGAGCAGTACTTC	CASSPPWGDRGHEQYF
TRBV9	NA	TRBJ2-2	NA	TGTACCAGCAGCCCCCGGGACACCGGGGAGCTGTTTTTT	CTSSPRDTGELFF
TRBV6-2/TRBV6-3	many	TRBJ2-7	NA	TGTGCCAGCAGTTACTCCGTCTACGAGCAGTACTTC	CASSYSVYEQYF
TRBV2	few	TRBJ1-4	TRBD1	TGTGCCAGCAGTGGAGGGGGCCTTAATGAAAAACTGTTTTTT	CASSGGGLNEKLFF
TRBV28	NA	TRBJ1-2	TRBD1	TGTGCCAGCAGACCCCCCCCGGACAGGGCTAACTATGGCTACACCTTC	CASRPPPDRANYGYTF
TRBV6-1	NA	TRBJ2-3	TRBD2	TGTGCCAGCAGTCGGACTAGCGGGATGGGCACAGATACGCAGTATTTT	CASSRTSGMGTDTQYF
TRBV11-2	many	TRBJ2-7	TRBD1	TGTGCCAGCAGCTGGGACAGCTACGAGCAGTACTTC	CASSWDSYEQYF
TRBV6-1	few	TRBJ1-1	NA	TGTGCCAGCAGCCAATGGACAGCCGCGAAGAACACTGAAGCTTTCTTT	CASSQWTAAKNTEAFF
TRBV9	few	TRBJ1-2	TRBD1	TGTGCCAGCAGACGGACAGGGGAGGACTATGGCTACACCTTC	CASRRTGEDYGYTF
TRBV7-7	many	TRBJ2-2	NA	TGTGCCAGCAGCGCCCATGGCCGGAACACCGGGGAGCTGTTTTTT	CASSAHGRNTGELFF
TRBV6-2/TRBV6-3	NA	TRBJ2-7	TRBD2	TGTGCCAGCAGGGCGGGACTAGCGGGAAGGCACGAGCAGTACTTC	CASRAGLAGRHEQYF
TRBV28	many	TRBJ1-1	TRBD1	TGTGCCAGCAGTACCAACAGGGGGTTGAACACTGAAGCTTTCTTT	CASSTNRGLNTEAFF
TRBV6-5	many	TRBJ2-1	NA	TGTGCCAGCAGTTACTCGGACAGCGAGCAGTTCTTC	CASSYSDSEQFF
TRBV3-1	NA	TRBJ2-1	NA	TGTGCCAGCAGCCCTCCGGGACAATACAATGAGCAGTTCTTC	CASSPPGQYNEQFF
TRBV7-6	few	TRBJ2-1	TRBD2	TGTGCCAGCAGCCTCGCCCCGGGACTAGCGGGAGTTGTCCATGAGCAGTTCTTC	CASSLAPGLAGVVHEQFF
TRBV3-1	many	TRBJ1-1	NA	TGTGCCAGCAGCCAAGAAGTCGACTTAAACACTGAAGCTTTCTTT	CASSQEVDLNTEAFF
TRBV5-6	few	TRBJ2-1	NA	TGTGCCAGCAGCTTTGCTAATGAGCAGTTCTTC	CASSFANEQFF
TRBV25-1	many	TRBJ2-5	NA	TGTGCCAGCAGTGATTCCGGGTCGGCCAACCAAGAGACCCAGTACTTC	CASSDSGSANQETQYF
TRBV4-1	few	TRBJ1-5	TRBD1	TGCGCCAGCAGCCAGGACAGGGTTGGGGGCAATCAGCCCCAGCATTTT	CASSQDRVGGNQPQHF
TRBV11-2	few	TRBJ2-7	TRBD1	TGTGCCAGCAGCCACGGGACAGGGGAAGGCGACTACGAGCAGTACTTC	CASSHGTGEGDYEQYF
TRBV9	few	TRBJ2-6	NA	TGTGCCAGCAGCATTTACTCTGGGGCCAACGTCCTGACTTTC	CASSIYSGANVLTF